The present T cell receptor beta chain was sequenced within a study of cytomegalovirus exposure and HLA in healthy donors. Study-wide findings and caveats: It was reported that TCR beta sequences correctly inferred the HLA-A and HLA-B alleles for most subjects.

This clone has more than one count but fewer than ten. Its matching antigen is unknown. The CDR3 is made up of 11 amino acids. Between the trimmed V and J ends, which lost 8 bases and 3 bases, there was a span of 6 bases. From germline, CDR1 is SNHLY and CDR2 FYNNEI. PCR amplification relied on 60 Vbeta primers (plus 13 Jbeta primers). Using immunoSEQ multiplex PCR, the repertoire was profiled, and TCRdb retains in-frame clones only, with some absent. The sample contains about 140,000 clones, around 77% of which appear only once. The source is a man aged 25 to 40 in good health and CMV-seronegative. Sequencing was carried out using PBMCs. The chain links TRBV2 to TRBJ2-3, with D maybe TRBD2 (5 bases). The CDR3 DNA reads TGTGCCAGCGGGAGAACAGATACGCAGTATTTT. Amino acid sequence: CASGRTDTQYF.